This entry lists 8 T cell receptor beta chains sequenced from one sample in a study of T-cell reconstitution after alpha-beta-depleted transplantation in children. Researchers prepared the TCRbeta library using unique molecular identifiers, the study reports. A single record per CDR3 protein comes from TCRdb applying MiXCR to the PCR reads. Of about 5,900 distinct CDR3 sequences in the sample, around 15% were seen once. The source was PBMCs, mostly from graft donor cells, collected 180 days after TCRalphabeta/CD19-depleted stem cell transplant. The receptor source for this set is a patient aged 2-10 years who had a stem cell transplant for inherited bone marrow failure, so the T cells may come from the graft donor.

This clonotype was recorded at least ten times. V is TRBV5-1 and J is TRBJ2-1; D might be TRBD1 (6 bases). V was shortened by 4 bases and J by 4 bases, with 18 bases between the two germline ends. The CDR3 sequence is 16 residues long. Germline values: CDR1 SGHRS, CDR2 YFSETQ. The CDR3 nucleotides read TGCGCCAGCAGCCTCCGGTTTGGGGGCCGGTACAATGAGCAGTTCTTC. It encodes CASSLRFGGRYNEQFF.

A note on this clonotype: Given a much more abundant clone one base away, this may be a read error. The genes are TRBV19 and TRBJ2-2, with D possibly matching TRBD2 (6 bases). Germline V gene data show CDR1 as LNHDA and CDR2 as SQIVND (reference sequence). The CDR3 contains 14 residues. The CDR3 region has the DNA TGTGCCAGTAGTACGCGCCACAATGGCGGGGAGCGGTTTTTT. It specifies CASSTRHNGGERFF.

The chain uses TRBV21-1 and TRBJ2-5; no DNA check was done on the table's D call, TRBD2. TRBV21-1 is deemed a pseudogene. The CDR3 length is 16 residues. The CDR3 sequence is CASSKVVGTLKETQYF. CDR3 nucleotides: TGTGCCAGCAGCAAAGTAGTGGGAACGCTTAAAGAGACCCAGTACTTC.

This clonotype was seen repeatedly, ten times or more. V and J are TRBV20-1 and TRBJ2-5; the match to TRBD1 covers 10 bases. After removal of 5 bases from V and 5 bases from J, the junction contained 5 bases not matched to a gene. This CDR3 has 13 residues. From germline, CDR1 is DFQATT and CDR2 SNEGSKA (reference sequence). The CDR3 loop reads CSARTGGTETQYF. CDR3 sequence (DNA): TGCAGTGCTCGGACAGGGGGGACGGAGACCCAGTACTTC.

This clonotype has a count of ten or more. The chain combines TRBV20-1 with TRBJ2-1, with 7 bases fitting TRBD2. The trim removed 7 bases at V and 0 bases at J, leaving 12 bases unmatched. The germline V gene has CDR1 DFQATT and CDR2 SNEGSKA (reference sequence). The CDR3 runs 16 residues. CDR3 DNA sequence: TGCAGTGGATATGAAGCGGGGCTGAGCTCCTACAATGAGCAGTTCTTC. This sequence encodes CSGYEAGLSSYNEQFF.

In this sample, this clonotype turned up many times. This sequence joins TRBV7-9 and TRBJ2-1, with D hard to call. Trimming left V 5 bases short and J 7 bases short, with 21 bases between. In germline, CDR1 is SEHNR, CDR2 FQNEAQ (reference sequence). The CDR3 extends over 16 amino acids. The CDR3 region has the DNA TGTGCCAGCAGCCCGAAAGGCCTTCTTACGGCTAATGAGCAGTTCTTC. It codes for CASSPKGLLTANEQFF. Based on the CDR3 plus reference TRBV7-9 and TRBJ2-1, the full variable domain is DTGVSQNPRHKITKRGQNVTFRCDPISEHNRLYWYRQTLGQGPEFLTYFQNEAQLEKSRLLSDRFSAERPKGSFSTLEIQRTEQGDSAMYLCASSPKGLLTANEQFFGPGTRLTVL.

Ten or more counts support this clonotype. The chain employs TRBV7-9 and TRBJ2-7, with D perhaps TRBD1 or TRBD2 (5 bases each). The CDR3 is 14 residues long. The V and J ends lost 0 bases and 2 bases respectively, with 8 bases between them. The germline CDR1 and CDR2 sequences are SEHNR and FQNEAQ (reference sequence). The DNA for the CDR3 is TGTGCCAGCAGCTTAGCGGGGGTCGCCTACGAGCAGTACTTC. Translated: CASSLAGVAYEQYF.

This rearrangement joins TRBV24-1 to TRBJ2-1; tentatively, D is TRBD1 (6 bases). This CDR3 has 15 amino acids. CDR1 is KGHDR and CDR2 is SFDVKD in the germline V gene. CDR3 residues: CGAFDGGGSYNEQFF. CDR3 sequence (DNA): TGTGGGGCCTTTGATGGGGGCGGCAGCTACAATGAGCAGTTCTTC.